A selection of T cell receptor beta chains follows, all from one sample in a study of blood T cell repertoires in COVID-19. Clones were sequenced by immunoSEQ multiplex PCR, and TCRdb holds only the in-frame ones, with some missing. In the table there are some 240,000 clones, 88% of which are singletons. The source material was peripheral blood. These receptors came from a woman in her sixties or seventies with COVID-19, enrolled during active disease. Each CDR3 is given without its conserved first and last residue. Each record gives: clone size, V gene, J gene, CDR3 protein. Part of the rows lack a size; the others show once, few, many or a class for expanded clones.

size: NA; V: TRBV15; J: TRBJ1-5; CDR3: ATSRDRKFTGEAQPQH
size: NA; V: TRBV9; J: TRBJ2-2; CDR3: ASSTRHYTGELF
size: NA; V: TRBV19; J: TRBJ2-7; CDR3: ASSKQSGRGNEQY
size: NA; V: TRBV3-1/TRBV3-2; J: TRBJ2-1; CDR3: ASSPPDLYNEQF
size: once; V: TRBV1; J: TRBJ2-7; CDR3: TSSRQPDSGYEQY
size: NA; V: TRBV19; J: TRBJ2-1; CDR3: ASSQGLAGVPSYNEQF
size: NA; V: TRBV11-3; J: TRBJ1-1; CDR3: ASSPQGAEAF
size: NA; V: TRBV28; J: TRBJ2-1; CDR3: ASRREAGYNEQF
size: NA; V: TRBV28; J: TRBJ2-5; CDR3: ASSSGTGSQETQY
size: NA; V: TRBV2; J: TRBJ2-5; CDR3: ASSVGSFQETQY
size: NA; V: TRBV15; J: TRBJ1-3; CDR3: ATSRDPTATGNTIY
size: NA; V: TRBV28; J: TRBJ2-7; CDR3: ASSHIYEQY
size: NA; V: TRBV28; J: TRBJ1-1; CDR3: ASSTSGGRSEAF
size: NA; V: TRBV27; J: TRBJ2-3; CDR3: ARRGLASVFRTDTQY
size: once; V: TRBV7-2; J: TRBJ2-1; CDR3: ASSLAVGGGYNEQF
size: NA; V: TRBV30; J: TRBJ2-1; CDR3: AWSVRLTNQF
size: NA; V: TRBV19; J: TRBJ1-2; CDR3: ASTPRGRGESYGYT
size: NA; V: TRBV18; J: TRBJ1-5; CDR3: ASSTGVRDQPQH
size: many; V: TRBV7-6; J: TRBJ2-2; CDR3: ASSLSGPRTGELF
size: NA; V: TRBV7-3; J: TRBJ1-2; CDR3: ASSPSGGGQYGYT
size: NA; V: TRBV3-1/TRBV3-2; J: TRBJ2-7; CDR3: ASGTRTSGSYEQY
size: NA; V: TRBV4-1; J: TRBJ2-5; CDR3: ASSPMREGETQY
size: NA; V: TRBV28; J: TRBJ2-7; CDR3: ASSLAGGPSDEQY
size: NA; V: TRBV30; J: TRBJ2-3; CDR3: ASTLVDTQY
size: NA; V: TRBV10-3; J: TRBJ1-6; CDR3: ASLEDRGGNNSPLH
size: few; V: TRBV29-1; J: TRBJ1-5; CDR3: SVVGTGNQPQH
size: few; V: TRBV25-1; J: TRBJ1-1; CDR3: ASSGTKGPAEAF
size: NA; V: TRBV10-3; J: TRBJ1-5; CDR3: AISESGGLAQPQH
size: NA; V: TRBV5-1; J: TRBJ1-6; CDR3: ASSARDWTFSPLH
size: few; V: TRBV5-4; J: TRBJ2-7; CDR3: ASSSIRDSIYEQY
size: NA; V: TRBV5-1; J: TRBJ2-3; CDR3: ASSSGQGAASTDTQY
size: NA; V: TRBV24-1; J: TRBJ2-2; CDR3: ATSGTKQNTGELF
size: NA; V: TRBV3-1/TRBV3-2; J: TRBJ2-1; CDR3: ASSRGGLAPEQF
size: NA; V: TRBV4-1; J: TRBJ2-7; CDR3: ASSQGLNDDRGEEQY
size: NA; V: TRBV6-6; J: TRBJ2-1; CDR3: ASVASGSSEQF
size: NA; V: TRBV11-3; J: TRBJ2-7; CDR3: ASSYRVNEQY
size: NA; V: TRBV28; J: TRBJ2-2; CDR3: ASSLESAGVPPGELF
size: NA; V: TRBV2; J: TRBJ1-5; CDR3: ASKDPGFNQPQH
size: once; V: TRBV15; J: TRBJ2-3; CDR3: ATSRRTSGREDTQY
size: NA; V: TRBV28; J: TRBJ2-7; CDR3: ASTVRGGTYEQY
size: NA; V: TRBV11-2; J: TRBJ1-6; CDR3: ASSSYTGNSPLH
size: NA; V: TRBV6-5; J: TRBJ1-5; CDR3: ASSIQGGSNQPQH
size: NA; V: TRBV28; J: TRBJ2-2; CDR3: ASRASGTGELF
size: NA; V: TRBV2; J: TRBJ2-4; CDR3: ASSDTAGMIQY
size: NA; V: TRBV5-1; J: TRBJ1-4; CDR3: ASSLGQEAANEKLF
size: NA; V: TRBV11-3; J: TRBJ1-4; CDR3: ASSIQTDEKLF
size: once; V: TRBV30; J: TRBJ1-2; CDR3: AYRDRVKIYGYT
size: NA; V: TRBV2; J: TRBJ1-1; CDR3: ASRDRGTTEAF
size: NA; V: TRBV28; J: TRBJ1-2; CDR3: ASSSPTARWDGYT